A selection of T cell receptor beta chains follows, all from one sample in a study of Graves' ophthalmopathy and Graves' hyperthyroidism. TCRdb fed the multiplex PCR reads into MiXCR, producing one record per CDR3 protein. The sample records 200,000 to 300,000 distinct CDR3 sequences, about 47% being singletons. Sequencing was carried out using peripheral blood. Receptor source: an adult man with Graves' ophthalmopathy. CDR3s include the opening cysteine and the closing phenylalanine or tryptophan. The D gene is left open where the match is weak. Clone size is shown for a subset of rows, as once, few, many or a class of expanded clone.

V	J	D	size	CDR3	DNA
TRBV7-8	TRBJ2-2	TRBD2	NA	CASSSTSGSPGELFF	TGTGCCAGCAGCTCGACTAGCGGGAGTCCCGGGGAGCTGTTTTTT
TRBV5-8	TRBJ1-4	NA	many	CASRRQEDEKLFF	TGTGCCAGCAGGCGGCAAGAGGACGAAAAACTGTTTTTT
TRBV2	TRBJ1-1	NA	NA	CASNGPEGTEAFF	TGTGCCAGCAATGGGCCAGAGGGGACTGAAGCTTTCTTT
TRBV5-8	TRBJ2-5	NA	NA	CASSPRVAVQETQYF	TGTGCCAGCAGCCCAAGGGTAGCGGTCCAAGAGACCCAGTACTTC
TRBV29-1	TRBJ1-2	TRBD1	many	CSVVPGGGYGYTF	TGCAGCGTTGTGCCAGGGGGCGGCTATGGCTACACCTTC
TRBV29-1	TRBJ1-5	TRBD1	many	CSAVDRGRDQPQHF	TGCAGCGCTGTAGACAGGGGCAGGGATCAGCCCCAGCATTTT
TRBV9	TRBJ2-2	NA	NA	CASSVSRFPGELFF	TGTGCCAGCAGCGTAAGTCGATTTCCCGGGGAGCTGTTTTTT
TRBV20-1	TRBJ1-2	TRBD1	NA	CSARVSVTGDGYTF	TGCAGTGCTAGAGTTTCGGTGACAGGGGATGGCTACACCTTC
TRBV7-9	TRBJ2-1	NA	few	CASSRPLGHEQFF	TGTGCCAGCAGTCGGCCGTTGGGCCATGAGCAGTTCTTC
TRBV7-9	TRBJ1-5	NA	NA	CASSLGPQRPQHF	TGTGCCAGCAGCTTAGGACCCCAACGGCCCCAGCATTTT
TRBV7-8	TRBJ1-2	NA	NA	CASRAKGGYGYTF	TGTGCCAGCAGGGCCAAAGGGGGTTATGGCTACACCTTC
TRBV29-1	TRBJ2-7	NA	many	CSVVWVDTRQYF	TGCAGCGTTGTCTGGGTCGACACCCGGCAGTACTTC
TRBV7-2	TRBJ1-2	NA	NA	CASSFDRLYGYTF	TGTGCCAGCAGCTTTGACAGGCTATATGGCTACACCTTC
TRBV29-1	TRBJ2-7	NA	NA	CSGQDSSYEQYF	TGCAGCGGCCAGGACAGCTCCTACGAGCAGTACTTC
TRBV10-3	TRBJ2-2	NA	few	CAISEPGAELFF	TGTGCCATCAGTGAGCCGGGGGCCGAGCTGTTTTTT
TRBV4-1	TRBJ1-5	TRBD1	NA	CASSQGAGGYNQPQHF	TGCGCCAGCAGCCAAGGGGCAGGGGGGTACAATCAGCCCCAGCATTTT
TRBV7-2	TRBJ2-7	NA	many	CASSLRATPAYEQYF	TGTGCCAGCAGCTTAAGGGCAACTCCAGCCTACGAGCAGTACTTC
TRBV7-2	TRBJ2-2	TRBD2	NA	CASSQVGTSGDTGELFF	TGTGCCAGCAGCCAAGTTGGGACTAGCGGGGACACCGGGGAGCTGTTTTTT
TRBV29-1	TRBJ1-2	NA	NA	CSADRFPYYGYTF	TGCAGCGCCGACAGATTCCCTTACTATGGCTACACCTTC
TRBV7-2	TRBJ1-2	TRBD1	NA	CASSPRTGEGYTF	TGTGCCAGCAGCCCAAGGACAGGGGAGGGCTACACCTTC
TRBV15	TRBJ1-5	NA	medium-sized	CATSRTPSQPQHF	TGTGCCACCAGCAGAACTCCAAGTCAGCCCCAGCATTTT
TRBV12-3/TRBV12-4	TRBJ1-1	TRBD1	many	CASSARTGWTEAFF	TGTGCCAGCAGTGCCAGGACAGGGTGGACTGAAGCTTTCTTT
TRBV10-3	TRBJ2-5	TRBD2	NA	CASTIAGGAQETQYF	TGTGCCAGCACTATAGCGGGGGGGGCCCAAGAGACCCAGTACTTC
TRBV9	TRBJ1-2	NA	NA	CASSVVDSYGYTF	TGTGCCAGCAGCGTAGTAGACAGCTATGGCTACACCTTC
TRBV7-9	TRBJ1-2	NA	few	CASSFSGRGYNYGYTF	TGTGCCAGCAGCTTTAGCGGCAGGGGCTATAACTATGGCTACACCTTC
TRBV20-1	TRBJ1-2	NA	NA	CSARVDTF	TGCAGTGCTAGAGTTGACACCTTC
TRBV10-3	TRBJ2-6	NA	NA	CASSEGGGAGANVLTF	TGTGCCAGCAGTGAAGGGGGCGGGGCAGGGGCCAACGTCCTGACTTTC
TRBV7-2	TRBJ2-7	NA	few	CASGKAGSVWEQYF	TGTGCCTCAGGGAAGGCGGGGTCCGTATGGGAGCAGTACTTC
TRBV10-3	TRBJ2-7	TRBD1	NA	CAISDLRDRGMNEQYF	TGTGCCATCAGTGACCTCCGGGACAGGGGTATGAACGAGCAGTACTTC
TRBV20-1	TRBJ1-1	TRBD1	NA	CSARESLTGTNTEAFF	TGCAGTGCTAGGGAATCCTTGACAGGGACGAACACTGAAGCTTTCTTT
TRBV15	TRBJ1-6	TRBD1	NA	CASSLGTGENSPLHF	TGTGCCAGCAGCCTCGGGACAGGGGAGAATTCACCCCTCCACTTT